This T cell receptor (beta chain) was identified in a study of PD-L1 blockade in urothelial cancer. Study-level background: Analysis of the blood was performed 3 weeks (second dose) and 6 weeks after treatment start.

The protocol was immunoSEQ multiplex PCR, while the TCRdb copy is restricted to in-frame clones and leaves out a portion. The sample records about 39,000 clones, 85% to 90% being singletons. The trim removed 4 bases at V and 6 bases at J, leaving 9 bases unmatched. Per germline, CDR1 MNHEY and CDR2 SMNVEV (reference sequence). The CDR3 consists of 15 residues. Sequenced material: PBMCs, taken around atezolizumab (anti-PD-L1) treatment. This chain links TRBV27 with TRBJ2-7; 10 bases fit TRBD2. The TCR sequence derives from a man aged 55 to 69 with urothelial cancer. In nucleotides, the CDR3 is TGTGCCAGCAGTTGGGGCGCTAGCGGGAGTAGCGAGCAGTACTTC. Amino acids: CASSWGASGSSEQYF.